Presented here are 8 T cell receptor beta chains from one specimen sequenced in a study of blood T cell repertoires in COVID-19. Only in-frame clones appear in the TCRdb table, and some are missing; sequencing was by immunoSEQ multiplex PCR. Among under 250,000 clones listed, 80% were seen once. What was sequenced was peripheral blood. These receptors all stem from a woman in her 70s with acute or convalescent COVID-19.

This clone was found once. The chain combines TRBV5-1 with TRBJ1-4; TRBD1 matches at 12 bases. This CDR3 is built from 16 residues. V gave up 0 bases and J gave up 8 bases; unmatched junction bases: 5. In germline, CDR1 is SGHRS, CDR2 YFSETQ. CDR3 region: CASSLAGTGGKEKLFF. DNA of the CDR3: TGCGCCAGCAGCTTGGCCGGGACAGGGGGCAAGGAAAAACTGTTTTTT. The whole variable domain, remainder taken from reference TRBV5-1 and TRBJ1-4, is KAGVTQTPRYLIKTRGQQVTLSCSPISGHRSVSWYQQTPGQGLQFLFEYFSETQRNKGNFPGRFSGRQFSNSRSEMNVSTLELGDSALYLCASSLAGTGGKEKLFFGSGTQLSVL.

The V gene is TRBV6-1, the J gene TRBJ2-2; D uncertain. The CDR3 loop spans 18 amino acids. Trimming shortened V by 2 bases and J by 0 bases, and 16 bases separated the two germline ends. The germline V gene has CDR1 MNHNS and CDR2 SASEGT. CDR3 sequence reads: CASSESPIRSANTGELFF. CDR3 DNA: TGTGCCAGCAGTGAATCCCCCATAAGGAGCGCGAACACCGGGGAGCTGTTTTTT.

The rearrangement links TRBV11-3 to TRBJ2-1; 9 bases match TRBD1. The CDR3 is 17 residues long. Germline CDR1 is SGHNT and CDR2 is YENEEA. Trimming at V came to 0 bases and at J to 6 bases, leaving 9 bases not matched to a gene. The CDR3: CASSLEWGQGTFNEQFF. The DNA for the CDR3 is TGTGCCAGCAGCTTAGAATGGGGACAGGGAACCTTCAATGAGCAGTTCTTC.

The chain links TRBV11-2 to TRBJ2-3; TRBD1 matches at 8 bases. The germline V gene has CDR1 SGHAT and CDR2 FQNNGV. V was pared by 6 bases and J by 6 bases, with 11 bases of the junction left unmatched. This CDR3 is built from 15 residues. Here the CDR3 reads CASSVGQGAWDTQYF. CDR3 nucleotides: TGTGCCAGCAGTGTTGGGCAGGGGGCTTGGGATACGCAGTATTTT.

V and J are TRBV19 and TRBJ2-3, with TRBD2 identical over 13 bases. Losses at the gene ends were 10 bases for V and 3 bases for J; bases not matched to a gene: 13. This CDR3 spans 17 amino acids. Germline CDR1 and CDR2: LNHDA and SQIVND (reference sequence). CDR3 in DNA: TGTGCCACAGCACTAGCGGGGGGGCAAATTCGGACAGATACGCAGTATTTT. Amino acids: CATALAGGQIRTDTQYF.

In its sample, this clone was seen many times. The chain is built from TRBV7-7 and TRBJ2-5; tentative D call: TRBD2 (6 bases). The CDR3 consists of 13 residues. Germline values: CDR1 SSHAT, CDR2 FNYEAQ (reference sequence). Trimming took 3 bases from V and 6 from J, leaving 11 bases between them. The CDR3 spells CASSFDGGQTQYF. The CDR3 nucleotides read TGTGCCAGCAGCTTCGACGGGGGACAGACCCAGTACTTC.

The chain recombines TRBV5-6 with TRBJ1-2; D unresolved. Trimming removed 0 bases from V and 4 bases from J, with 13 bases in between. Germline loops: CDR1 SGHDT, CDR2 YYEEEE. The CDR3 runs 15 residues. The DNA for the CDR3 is TGTGCCAGCAGCTTGGTTGAACAACGGAGCTATGGCTACACCTTC. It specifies CASSLVEQRSYGYTF.

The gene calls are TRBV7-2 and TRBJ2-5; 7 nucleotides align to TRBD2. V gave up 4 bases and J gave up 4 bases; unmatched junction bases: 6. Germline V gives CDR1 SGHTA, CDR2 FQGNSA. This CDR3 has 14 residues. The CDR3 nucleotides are TGTGCCAGCAGCTCTCGGACTAGACGAGAGACCCAGTACTTC. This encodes CASSSRTRRETQYF.